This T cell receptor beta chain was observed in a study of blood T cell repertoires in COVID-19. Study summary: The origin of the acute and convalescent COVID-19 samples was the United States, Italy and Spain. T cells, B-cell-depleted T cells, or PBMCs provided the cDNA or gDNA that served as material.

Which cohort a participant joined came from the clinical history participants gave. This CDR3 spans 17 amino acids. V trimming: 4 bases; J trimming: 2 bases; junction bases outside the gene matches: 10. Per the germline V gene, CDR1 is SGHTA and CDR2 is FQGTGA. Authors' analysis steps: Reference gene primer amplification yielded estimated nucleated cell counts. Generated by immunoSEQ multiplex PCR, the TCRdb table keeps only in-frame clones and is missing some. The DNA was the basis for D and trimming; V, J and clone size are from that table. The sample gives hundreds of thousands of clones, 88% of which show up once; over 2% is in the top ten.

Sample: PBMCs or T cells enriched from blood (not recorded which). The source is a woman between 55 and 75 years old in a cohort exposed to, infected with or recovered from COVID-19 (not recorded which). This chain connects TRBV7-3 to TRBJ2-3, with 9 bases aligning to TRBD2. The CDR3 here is CASSSGGGRGLTDTQYF. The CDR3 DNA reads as TGTGCCAGCAGCTCGGGGGGCGGGAGGGGTCTCACAGATACGCAGTATTTT.